Described below is a single T cell receptor (beta chain) sequence and its context. Original analysis: Scientists estimated how many nucleated cells there were by amplifying reference gene primers. Data came from immunoSEQ multiplex PCR; TCRdb stores just in-frame clones and leaves some out. V and J calls and clone size are as listed in that table; D and trimming were resolved from the DNA. The sample holds about 220,000 clones, roughly four fifths seen once. CDR1 SGDLS and CDR2 YYNGEE come from the germline V gene. The CDR3 runs 15 residues. Trimming at V came to 0 bases and at J to 10 bases, leaving 6 bases not matched to a gene. The source of the sample is a study of blood T cell repertoires in COVID-19. Across the study: Acute-phase and convalescent COVID-19 samples originated in the United States, Italy and Spain. The cDNA or gDNA used as material had been derived from T cells, B-cell-depleted T cells, or PBMCs.

Sequencing was performed on peripheral blood. The chain uses TRBV9 and TRBJ1-6, with TRBD1 matching over 8 bases. This TCR was sampled from a woman in her sixties or seventies with acute or convalescent COVID-19. This chain's CDR3 is CASSVDDRGWSPLHF. The CDR3 region has the DNA TGTGCCAGCAGCGTAGATGACAGGGGTTGGTCACCCCTCCACTTT.